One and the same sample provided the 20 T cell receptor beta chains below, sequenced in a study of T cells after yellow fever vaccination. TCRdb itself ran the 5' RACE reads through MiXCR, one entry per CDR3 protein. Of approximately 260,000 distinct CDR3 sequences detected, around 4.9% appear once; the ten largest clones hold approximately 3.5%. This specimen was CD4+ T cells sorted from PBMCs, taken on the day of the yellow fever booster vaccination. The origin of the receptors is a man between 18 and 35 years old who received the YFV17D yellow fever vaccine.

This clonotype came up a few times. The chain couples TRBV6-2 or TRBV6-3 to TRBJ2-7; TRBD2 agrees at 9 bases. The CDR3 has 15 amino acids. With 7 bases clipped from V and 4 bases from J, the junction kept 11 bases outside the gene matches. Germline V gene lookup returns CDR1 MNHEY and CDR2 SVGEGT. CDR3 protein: CASKGSGGPSYEQYF. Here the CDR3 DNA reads TGTGCCAGCAAGGGCAGCGGGGGGCCTTCTTACGAGCAGTACTTC.

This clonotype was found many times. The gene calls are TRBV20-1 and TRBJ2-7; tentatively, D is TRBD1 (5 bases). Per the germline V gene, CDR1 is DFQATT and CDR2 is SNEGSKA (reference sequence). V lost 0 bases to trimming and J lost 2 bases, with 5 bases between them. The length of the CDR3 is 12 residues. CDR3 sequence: CSARETAYEQYF. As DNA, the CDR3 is TGCAGTGCTAGAGAGACAGCCTACGAGCAGTACTTC.

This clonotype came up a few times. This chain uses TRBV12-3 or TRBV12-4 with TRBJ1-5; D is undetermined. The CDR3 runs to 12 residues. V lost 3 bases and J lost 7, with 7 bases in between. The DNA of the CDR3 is TGTGCCAGCAGTTTCAGGAGACAGCCCCAGCATTTT. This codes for CASSFRRQPQHF.

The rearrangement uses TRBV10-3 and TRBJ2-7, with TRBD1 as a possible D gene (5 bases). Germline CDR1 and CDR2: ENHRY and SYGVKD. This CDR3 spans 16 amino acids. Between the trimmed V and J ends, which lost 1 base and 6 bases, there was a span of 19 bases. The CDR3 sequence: CAISELDTFSFGEQYF. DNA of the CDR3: TGTGCCATCAGTGAGTTGGACACCTTCAGCTTTGGCGAGCAGTACTTC.

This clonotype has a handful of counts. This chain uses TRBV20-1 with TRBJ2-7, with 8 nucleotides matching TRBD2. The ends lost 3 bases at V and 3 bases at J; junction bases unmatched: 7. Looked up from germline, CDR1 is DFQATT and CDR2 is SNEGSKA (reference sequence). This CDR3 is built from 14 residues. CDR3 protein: CSASSGGDLYEQYF. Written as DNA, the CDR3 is TGCAGTGCTAGTTCCGGGGGGGACCTCTACGAGCAGTACTTC.

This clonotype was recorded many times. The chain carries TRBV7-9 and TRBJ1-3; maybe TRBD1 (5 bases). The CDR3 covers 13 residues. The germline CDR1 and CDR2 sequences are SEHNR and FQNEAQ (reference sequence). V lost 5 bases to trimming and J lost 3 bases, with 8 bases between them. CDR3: CASSAGDGNTIYF. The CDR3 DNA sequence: TGTGCCAGCAGCGCGGGGGATGGAAACACCATATATTTT.

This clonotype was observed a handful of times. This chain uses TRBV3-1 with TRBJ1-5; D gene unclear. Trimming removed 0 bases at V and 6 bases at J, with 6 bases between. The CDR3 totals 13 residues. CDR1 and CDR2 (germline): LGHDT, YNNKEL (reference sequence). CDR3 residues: CASSQEGRQPQHF. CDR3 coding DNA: TGTGCCAGCAGCCAAGAAGGGCGTCAGCCCCAGCATTTT.

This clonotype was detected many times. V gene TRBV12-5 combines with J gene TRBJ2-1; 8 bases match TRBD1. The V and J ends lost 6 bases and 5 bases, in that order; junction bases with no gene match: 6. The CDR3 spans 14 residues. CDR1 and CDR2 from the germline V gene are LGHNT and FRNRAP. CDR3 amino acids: CASGSRQGNNEQFF. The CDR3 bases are TGTGCTAGTGGGTCCCGACAGGGGAACAATGAGCAGTTCTTC. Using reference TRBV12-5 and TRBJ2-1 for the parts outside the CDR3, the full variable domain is DARVTQTPRHKVTEMGQEVTMRCQPILGHNTVFWYRQTMMQGLELLAYFRNRAPLDDSGMPKDRFSAEMPDATLATLKIQPSEPRDSAVYFCASGSRQGNNEQFFGPGTRLTVL.

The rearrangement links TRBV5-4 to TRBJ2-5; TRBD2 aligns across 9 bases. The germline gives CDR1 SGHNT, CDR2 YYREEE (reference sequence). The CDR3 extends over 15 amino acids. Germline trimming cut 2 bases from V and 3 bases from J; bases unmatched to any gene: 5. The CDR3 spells CASSFIGGGEETQYF. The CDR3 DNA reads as TGTGCCAGCAGCTTTATCGGCGGGGGGGAAGAGACCCAGTACTTC. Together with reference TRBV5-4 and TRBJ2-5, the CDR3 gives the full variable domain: ETGVTQSPTHLIKTRGQQVTLRCSSQSGHNTVSWYQQALGQGPQFIFQYYREEENGRGNFPPRFSGLQFPNYSSELNVNALELDDSALYLCASSFIGGGEETQYFGPGTRLLVL.

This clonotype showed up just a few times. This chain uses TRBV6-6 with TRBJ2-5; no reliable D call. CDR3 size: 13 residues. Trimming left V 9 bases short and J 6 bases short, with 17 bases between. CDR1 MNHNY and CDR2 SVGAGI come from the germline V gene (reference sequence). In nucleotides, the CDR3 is TGTGCCAGTGACAACCCCCTCATAAAGACCCAGTACTTC. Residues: CASDNPLIKTQYF.

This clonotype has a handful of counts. CDR3 nucleotide sequence: TGTGCCAGCAGCCCCCGGCGGGCTCCGGGGGAGCTGTTTTTT. Residues: CASSPRRAPGELFF. The rearrangement joins TRBV7-8 to TRBJ2-2, with D perhaps TRBD2 (5 bases). CDR3 length: 14 amino acids. Trimming took 5 bases from V and 8 from J, leaving 15 bases between them. The germline V gene has CDR1 SGHVS and CDR2 FQNEAQ.

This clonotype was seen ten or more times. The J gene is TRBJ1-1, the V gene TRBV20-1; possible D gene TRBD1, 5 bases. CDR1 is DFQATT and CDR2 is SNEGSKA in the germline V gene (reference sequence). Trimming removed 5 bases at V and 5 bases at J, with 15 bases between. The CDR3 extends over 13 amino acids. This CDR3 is CSASRTLGTEAFF. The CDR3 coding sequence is TGCAGTGCTTCTCGGACACTAGGGACTGAAGCTTTCTTT.

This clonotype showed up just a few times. The DNA for the CDR3 is TGTGCCAGCTCACCACCGCTAGCCACAGATACGCAGTATTTT. Translation gives CASSPPLATDTQYF. This chain connects TRBV18 to TRBJ2-3, with D perhaps matching TRBD2 (5 bases). Trimming took 0 bases from V and 2 from J, leaving 6 bases between them. The germline CDR1 and CDR2 sequences are KGHSH and LQKENI. The CDR3 is 14 amino acids.

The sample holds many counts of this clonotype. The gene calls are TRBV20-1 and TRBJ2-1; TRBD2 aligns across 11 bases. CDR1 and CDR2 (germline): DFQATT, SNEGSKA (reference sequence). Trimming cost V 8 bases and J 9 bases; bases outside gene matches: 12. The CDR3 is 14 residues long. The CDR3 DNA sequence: TGCAGTTCTTTAGCGGGGGGGGCCCAGATTGAGCAGTTCTTC. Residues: CSSLAGGAQIEQFF.

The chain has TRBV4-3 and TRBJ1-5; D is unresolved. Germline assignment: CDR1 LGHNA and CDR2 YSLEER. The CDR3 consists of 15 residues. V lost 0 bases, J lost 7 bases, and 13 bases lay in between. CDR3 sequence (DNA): TGCGCCAGCAGCCAAGATGTTTCAAGATACCAGCCCCAGCATTTT. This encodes CASSQDVSRYQPQHF.

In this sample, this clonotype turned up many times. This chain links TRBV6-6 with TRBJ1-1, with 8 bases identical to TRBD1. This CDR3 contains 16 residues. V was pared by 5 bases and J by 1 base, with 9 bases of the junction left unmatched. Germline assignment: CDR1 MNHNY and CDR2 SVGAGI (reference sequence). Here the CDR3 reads CASSPPTGDGNTEAFF. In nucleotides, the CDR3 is TGTGCCAGCAGTCCCCCGACAGGGGATGGGAACACTGAAGCTTTCTTT.

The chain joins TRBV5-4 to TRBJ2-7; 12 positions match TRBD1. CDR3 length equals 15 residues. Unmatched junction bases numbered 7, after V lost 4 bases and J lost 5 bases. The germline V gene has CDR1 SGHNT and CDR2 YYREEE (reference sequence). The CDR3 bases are TGTGCCAGCAGCGGGGGCGGGACAGGGGGCAACGAGCAGTACTTC. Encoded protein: CASSGGGTGGNEQYF. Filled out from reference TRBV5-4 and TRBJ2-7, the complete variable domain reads ETGVTQSPTHLIKTRGQQVTLRCSSQSGHNTVSWYQQALGQGPQFIFQYYREEENGRGNFPPRFSGLQFPNYSSELNVNALELDDSALYLCASSGGGTGGNEQYFGPGTRLTVT.

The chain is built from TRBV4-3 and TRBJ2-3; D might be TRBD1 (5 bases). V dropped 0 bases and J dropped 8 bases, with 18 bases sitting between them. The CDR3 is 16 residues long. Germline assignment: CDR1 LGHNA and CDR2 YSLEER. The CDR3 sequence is CASSQDEGRQGVTQYF. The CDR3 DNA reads TGCGCCAGCAGCCAAGACGAAGGCAGGCAAGGGGTTACGCAGTATTTT.

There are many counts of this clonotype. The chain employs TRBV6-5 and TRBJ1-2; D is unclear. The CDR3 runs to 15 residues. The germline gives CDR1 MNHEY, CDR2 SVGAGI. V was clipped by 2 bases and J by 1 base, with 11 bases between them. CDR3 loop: CASSYGKLLNYGYTF. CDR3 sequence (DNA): TGTGCCAGCAGTTACGGAAAACTGCTTAACTATGGCTACACCTTC.

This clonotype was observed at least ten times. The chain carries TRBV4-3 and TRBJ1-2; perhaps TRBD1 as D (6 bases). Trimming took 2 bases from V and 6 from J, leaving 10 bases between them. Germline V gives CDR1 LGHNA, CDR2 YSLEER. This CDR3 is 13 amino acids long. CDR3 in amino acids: CASSQTGIDGYTF. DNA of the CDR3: TGCGCCAGCAGCCAAACAGGGATCGATGGCTACACCTTC.